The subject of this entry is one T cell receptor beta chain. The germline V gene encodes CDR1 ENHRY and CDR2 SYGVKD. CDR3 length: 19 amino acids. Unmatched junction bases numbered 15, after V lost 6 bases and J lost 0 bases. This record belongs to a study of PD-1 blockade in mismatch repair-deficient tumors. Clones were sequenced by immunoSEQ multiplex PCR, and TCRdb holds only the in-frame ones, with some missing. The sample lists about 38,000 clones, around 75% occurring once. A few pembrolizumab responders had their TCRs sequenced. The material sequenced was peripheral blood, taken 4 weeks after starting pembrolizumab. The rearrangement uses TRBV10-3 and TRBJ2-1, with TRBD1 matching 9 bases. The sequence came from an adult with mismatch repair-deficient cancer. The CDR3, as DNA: TGTGCCATCAGGGATCCGGGACAGGGATATGAGGGCTCCTACAATGAGCAGTTCTTC. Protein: CAIRDPGQGYEGSYNEQFF.